This TCR beta chain was identified during a study of technical replicates of blood from a few donors. The table lists this clone with a count of one. TCRdb's table, derived via immunoSEQ multiplex PCR, lists solely in-frame clones and lacks some. The data contain around 100,000 clones, roughly 94% of them singletons. V lost 4 bases to trimming and J lost 5 bases, with 15 bases between them. Germline V gene lookup returns CDR1 SGDLS and CDR2 YYNGEE. There are 14 residues in the CDR3. Sequenced input: T cells isolated from PBMCs. J is TRBJ1-1 and V is TRBV9, with D maybe TRBD1 (6 bases). This TCR came from a human donor in good health. The CDR3 loop reads CASSPGAGTTEAFF. CDR3 coding DNA: TGTGCCAGCAGCCCCGGGGCCGGGACAACTGAAGCTTTCTTT.